This T cell receptor (beta chain) was profiled in a study of shared clonotypes between healthy human individuals. The study's findings and limits: Non-shared clonotypes displayed generation probabilities falling below those of clonotypes present in all four donors.

Method: immunoSEQ multiplex PCR; TCRdb's copy keeps in-frame clones and lacks some. In the table there are about 680,000 clones, about 92% of which are singletons. A word on this clone: Its antigen remains unknown.

Looked up from germline, CDR1 is MNHEY and CDR2 is SMNVEV (reference sequence). This CDR3 is built from 16 residues. Trimming pared 5 bases from V and 4 bases from J, leaving 17 bases between. The naive CD8 fraction comprised CD45RO-negative cells positively selected for CCR7 and excluded terminally differentiated effector memory CD45RA+ cells. The chain links TRBV27 to TRBJ1-4; D perhaps matches TRBD1 (5 bases). The sequenced sample consisted of naive CD8+ T cells sorted from blood. The sequence came from a man in his thirties or forties in good health. CDR3 sequence (DNA): TGTGCCAGCAGTCCCGAAGAGTCGGGGGGTAATGAAAAACTGTTTTTT. It is translated as CASSPEESGGNEKLFF.